This TCR beta chain was profiled in a study of beta chain features in type 1 diabetes (dated by TCRdb to 2016 to 2019). Looking at the study overall: Mean age, gender distribution, total cell number and subset yield did not differ between patients and healthy donors. The study compared the TCRB repertoires of sorted circulating CD4+ T cell subsets in recently diagnosed type 1 diabetes patients with those in matched healthy donors. Whereas all 28 donors provided naive and central memory subsets, regulatory and stem cell-like memory subsets were isolated from just 8 patients and about 8 healthy donors. Across all samples, 107,917,701 sorted cells were examined, and cell number per subset correlated strongly with RNA yield. Broader findings and caveats from the paper: In all four CD4+ subsets, TCRB CDR3 length was moderately but significantly shorter in type 1 diabetes patients. Sequencing cDNA rather than genomic DNA could over-represent highly expressing activated cells, although activation and CD3 levels did not differ between groups. Naive, central memory and regulatory TCRB repertoires appeared more similar among patients than among healthy donors. Because small numbers of individuals were included in the HLA sub-analyses, any influence of HLA type on TCRB rearrangement was left unresolved. Shorter templates might be favored by PCR, yet because patient and control samples were amplified and corrected together, any such skew would affect both groups equally. At VDJ recombination sites, type 1 diabetes patients had fewer insertions and more deleted nucleotides, which implies abnormalities in thymic rearrangement.

This clone was seen at least ten times. What antigen it recognizes has not been identified. The sample holds no much larger clone one base away, and base qualities are not on file. Other nucleotide sequences from this sample produce the same CDR3. A single peripheral blood draw of about 116 mL on average was collected from each donor into heparinised tubes. Naive, central memory, regulatory and stem cell-like memory CD4+ T cells were sorted on a BD FACSAria II using a panel including CD45RO, CCR7, CD25, CD127, CD95 and CD27. A purity above 98% was achieved for all sorted populations. PBMCs were isolated immediately by Lymphoprep density gradient centrifugation and stained directly without culture. So that batch effects would be minimized, each experiment stained and sorted samples in pairs, pairing one healthy donor with one patient. The High Capacity cDNA Reverse Transcription Kit was used to reverse transcribe all of the isolated RNA, meaning that expressed TCRB transcripts were what got sequenced. Deep immunoSEQ sequencing was performed on naive, central memory and regulatory T cell samples, with an average of approximately 4 million total reads per sample. After sorted cells were lysed in RLT buffer, RNA was extracted with DNase-treated RNeasy Micro or Mini kits, with the choice depending on cell number. To prevent cross-contamination, every cell subset was processed on its own, while patient and healthy donor samples were processed together. The immunoSEQ multiplex PCR was used to amplify TCRB sequences from cDNA, generating 87-bp fragments that spanned the CDR3 region. Sequencing of the amplicons was performed on the Illumina HiSeq platform. As for how the authors treated the data: PCR bias was corrected computationally using synthetic template baselines, and reads within Hamming distance 2 were collapsed, with unmergeable singletons discarded. By aligning reads against IMGT, V, D and J genes, CDR3 length, and insertions or deletions at six rearrangement sites were assigned. Within each subset, clonotype counts were normalized to sorted cell number, and only after that were true diversity and Gini coefficients computed with the tcR R package. Repertoire sharing was quantified using the overlap coefficient calculated on TCRB nucleotide sequences. In TCRdb, the immuneACCESS table is reduced to in-frame sequences with V and J assigned. These tables do not hold every clone; where another copy was compared, an unresolved V gene accounts for under half, and the others remain unexplained. V, J and clone size are those of that table, while D and trimming were read from the DNA. The sample table lists nearly 350,000 clones, approximately 8.2% of them with a count of one. Clones ranked in the top ten supply 0.44% of the sample.

V is pared back by 0 bases and J by 7 bases, with 13 bases lying between the germline termini. From its cysteine to its phenylalanine, the CDR3 spans 15 amino acids. The sequence is cut down to CDR3 DNA, 45 bases in frame from base 1. The germline V gene yields LGHNA for CDR1 and YSLEER for CDR2. The origin of this receptor is a young woman in good health. Specimen: central memory CD4+ T cells from blood. The chain joins TRBV4-3 to TRBJ2-1; TRBD1 is a possible D gene, resting on 6 matching bases. This receptor carries the CDR3 CASSQDLGQGNEQFF. The DNA sequence is given as TGCGCCAGCAGCCAAGATTTGGGTCAGGGGAATGAGCAGTTCTTC.